This TCR delta chain was identified during a study of human gamma delta and Vdelta1 T cells. TCRdb reanalyzed the PCR reads using CATT. Of around 6,000 delta-chain clones listed, roughly a tenth are singletons. V lost 0 bases and J lost 6; bases outside the gene matches: 38. This CDR3 has 27 amino acids. Germline-derived CDR1 and CDR2 are TSWWSYY and QGS. This clone came up a few times. This may be a read error: a much more frequent sequence differs by one nucleotide. At the DNA level, this CDR3 is encoded by other sequences in the same sample as well. The source material was naive CD27+ Vdelta1 gamma-delta T cells from blood. V gene TRDV1 combines with J gene TRDJ1; 12 nucleotides match TRDD3. This receptor was obtained from a human donor in good health. DNA for the CDR3: TGTGCTCTTGGGGAACTAGTAGGGTTACGATCGGGTACTGGGGGATACAATCGAAAATGGGGCCCCAATAAACTCATCTTT. This encodes CALGELVGLRSGTGGYNRKWGPNKLIF.